This T cell receptor beta chain derives from a study of T cell changes during pregnancy in multiple sclerosis. Only in-frame clones appear in the TCRdb table, and some are missing; sequencing was by immunoSEQ multiplex PCR. Among tens of thousands of clones listed, approximately 94% were seen once. The ends lost 0 bases at V and 5 bases at J; junction bases unmatched: 13. Germline CDR1 is SGHTA and CDR2 is FQGNSA. This CDR3 is built from 20 residues. The specimen comprised peripheral blood, sampled in the third trimester of pregnancy. J is TRBJ2-2 and V is TRBV7-2, with 12 positions matching TRBD2. The TCR comes from a female donor with multiple sclerosis, enrolled in a pregnancy study. In nucleotides, the CDR3 is TGTGCCAGCAGCTTAGCAGAAAATCCAGGACTAGCGGGACATACCGGGGAGCTGTTTTTT. Encoded protein: CASSLAENPGLAGHTGELFF.